Each of the 14 T cell receptor beta chains below was sequenced from the same sample in a study of T cell changes during pregnancy in multiple sclerosis. Produced via immunoSEQ multiplex PCR; TCRdb's table is partial and in-frame only. The sample contains 65,000 to 80,000 clones, approximately 90% of which appear only once. The starting material was CD4+ T cells from peripheral blood mononuclear cells, obtained before pregnancy. The source of these receptors is a female donor with multiple sclerosis, enrolled in a pregnancy study.

This chain uses TRBV4-2 with TRBJ1-3; D is uncertain. Germline values: CDR1 LGHNA, CDR2 YNFKEQ. V gave up 1 base and J gave up 0 bases, with 7 bases separating them. This CDR3 has 15 residues. For the CDR3, the DNA is TGTGCCAGCAGCCAAGTACAGAGCTCTGGAAACACCATATATTTT. Protein: CASSQVQSSGNTIYF.

This sequence joins TRBV6-1 and TRBJ1-5; 7 bases map to TRBD1. V lost 6 bases and J lost 4; bases outside the gene matches: 3. CDR1 and CDR2 from the germline V gene are MNHNS and SASEGT. This CDR3 is 13 amino acids long. CDR3 sequence reads: CASRTGQNQPQHF. CDR3 coding DNA: TGTGCCAGCAGAACGGGACAGAATCAGCCCCAGCATTTT.

CDR3 bases: TGTGCCAGCAGCGCCCGGGACAGATCACAACAAGAGACCCAGTACTTC. Its translation: CASSARDRSQQETQYF. The chain links TRBV7-8 to TRBJ2-5; 7 nucleotides match TRBD1. Losses at the gene ends were 5 bases for V and 2 bases for J; bases not matched to a gene: 11. Germline V gives CDR1 SGHVS, CDR2 FQNEAQ. The CDR3 runs to 16 residues.

V is TRBV10-3 and J is TRBJ1-4; TRBD1 matches 9 bases. The V and J ends lost 4 bases and 8 bases, in that order; junction bases with no gene match: 2. Germline V gene data show CDR1 as ENHRY and CDR2 as SYGVKD. This CDR3 has 13 amino acids. DNA for the CDR3: TGTGCCATCAGTGGGGGGACAGGGGAAAAACTGTTTTTT. This codes for CAISGGTGEKLFF.

The rearrangement joins TRBV19 to TRBJ1-1, with D perhaps TRBD1 (5 bases). Germline CDR1 is LNHDA and CDR2 is SQIVND (reference sequence). V lost 3 bases and J 1 base, leaving 9 bases between the germline ends. CDR3 length equals 14 residues. CDR3: CASSIRGGNTEAFF. The DNA of the CDR3 is TGTGCCAGTAGTATTCGGGGGGGGAACACTGAAGCTTTCTTT.

The genes are TRBV6-1 and TRBJ1-1, with a possible D match to TRBD1 (5 bases). Trimming cost V 6 bases and J 6 bases, with 14 bases left between them. Germline V CDR1 and CDR2: MNHNS, SASEGT. The CDR3 runs 13 residues. The CDR3 bases are TGTGCCAGCAGCACCCGGGGGGGGGCTGAAGCTTTCTTT. Its translation is CASSTRGGAEAFF.

The gene calls are TRBV5-1 and TRBJ1-4; D possibly corresponds to TRBD1 (5 bases). The CDR3 totals 16 residues. Trimming stripped 4 bases from V and 3 bases from J, with 16 bases between. Germline values: CDR1 SGHRS, CDR2 YFSETQ. Written as DNA, the CDR3 is TGCGCCAGCAGCCCGGACAACTACAATTCTAATGAAAAACTGTTTTTT. Amino acid sequence: CASSPDNYNSNEKLFF.

The chain combines TRBV9 with TRBJ2-3; 10 positions agree with TRBD2. The CDR3 sequence is 18 residues long. J gave up 4 bases and V 0 bases, and 11 bases lay outside the gene matches. Germline values: CDR1 SGDLS, CDR2 YYNGEE. The CDR3 bases are TGTGCCAGCAGCGTAGCCGCCGGGAGCGGGGGGGCAGCAGATACGCAGTATTTT. Its translation is CASSVAAGSGGAADTQYF.

The chain carries TRBV28 and TRBJ1-4; no clear D. The CDR3 loop spans 15 amino acids. Trimming left V 6 bases short and J 3 bases short, with 14 bases between. Germline lookup yields CDR1 MDHEN and CDR2 SYDVKM. The CDR3 DNA follows: TGTGCCAGCAGCGGAGGTTGGGGATCTAATGAAAAACTGTTTTTT. Encoded protein: CASSGGWGSNEKLFF. The entire variable domain, with the rest obtained from reference TRBV28 and TRBJ1-4, is as follows: DVKVTQSSRYLVKRTGEKVFLECVQDMDHENMFWYRQDPGLGLRLIYFSYDVKMKEKGDIPEGYSVSREKKERFSLILESASTNQTSMYLCASSGGWGSNEKLFFGSGTQLSVL.

This chain's CDR3 is CAWEQGNQPQHF. In DNA form, the CDR3 reads TGTGCCTGGGAACAGGGAAATCAGCCCCAGCATTTT. The J gene is TRBJ1-5, the V gene TRBV30; the D gene is possibly TRBD1 (6 bases). CDR1 and CDR2 (germline): GTSNPN, SVGIG (reference sequence). V was cut by 5 bases and J by 4 bases, with 9 bases left in between. The CDR3 contains 12 residues.

The chain links TRBV2 to TRBJ1-4; 8 bases agree with TRBD1. CDR3 length: 15 amino acids. Trimming removed 5 bases from V and 2 bases from J; junction bases left unmatched: 4. Germline V lookup: CDR1 SNHLY, CDR2 FYNNEI. The DNA of the CDR3 is TGTGCCAGCAGTACTAGGGACAGGACTAATGAAAAACTGTTTTTT. This codes for CASSTRDRTNEKLFF.

The V call is TRBV28, the J call TRBJ1-5, with 7 bases identical to TRBD1. Trimming took 6 bases from V and 0 from J; bases not matched to a gene: 5. The germline CDR1 and CDR2 sequences are MDHEN and SYDVKM. This CDR3 comprises 15 residues. This CDR3 is CASSRQGGSNQPQHF. CDR3 bases: TGTGCCAGCAGCCGACAGGGAGGTAGCAATCAGCCCCAGCATTTT.

This chain links TRBV29-1 with TRBJ2-3; 7 bases match TRBD2. Germline V gene data show CDR1 as SQVTM and CDR2 as ANQGSEA. CDR3 size: 13 residues. With V trimmed by 6 bases and J by 3 bases, 6 bases remained unmatched. The CDR3 sequence is CSVDPGGTDTQYF. The CDR3 DNA reads TGCAGCGTCGACCCGGGGGGAACAGATACGCAGTATTTT.

J is TRBJ2-3 and V is TRBV9, with 7 positions matching TRBD1. V shed 0 bases and J 9 bases; nucleotides not matched to a gene: 10. The CDR3 contains 15 residues. CDR1 and CDR2 from the germline V gene are SGDLS and YYNGEE. The CDR3 is CASSVESGGTGTQYF. The CDR3 DNA sequence: TGTGCCAGCAGCGTAGAATCAGGGGGAACAGGGACGCAGTATTTT.